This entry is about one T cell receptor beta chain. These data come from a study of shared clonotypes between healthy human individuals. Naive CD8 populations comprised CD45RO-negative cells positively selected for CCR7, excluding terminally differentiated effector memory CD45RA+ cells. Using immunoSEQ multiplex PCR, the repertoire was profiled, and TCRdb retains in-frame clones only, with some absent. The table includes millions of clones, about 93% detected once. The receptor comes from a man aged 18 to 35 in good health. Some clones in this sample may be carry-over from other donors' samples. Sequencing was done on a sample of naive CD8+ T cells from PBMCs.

The CDR3 here is CASSLSGTGQGYTF. CDR3 nucleotide sequence: TGTGCCAGCAGTTTATCGGGGACAGGGCAAGGCTACACCTTC. The rearrangement joins TRBV27 to TRBJ1-2; 9 nucleotides agree with TRBD1. CDR1 MNHEY and CDR2 SMNVEV come from the germline V gene (reference sequence). J lost 8 bases, V lost 0 bases, and 4 bases had no gene match. This CDR3 region has 14 residues.